This T cell receptor (beta chain) was profiled in a study of cytomegalovirus exposure and HLA in healthy donors. Germline CDR1 and CDR2: LGHNT and FRNRAP. This CDR3 is built from 14 residues. V was pared by 3 bases and J by 2 bases, with 10 bases between. PCR amplification relied on 60 Vbeta primers (plus 13 Jbeta primers). Sequencing used immunoSEQ multiplex PCR; TCRdb keeps in-frame clones, though not all of them. The data show about 130,000 clones, 74% seen once. Findings and limits, study-wide: The analysis excluded some indistinguishable V segments, including TRBV6-2 and TRBV6-3. For TCR beta chains, V- and J-gene trimming was later linked to a missense DCLRE1C variant.

Concerning this clone: Its cognate antigen is unknown.

This receptor was obtained from a woman aged 50 to 60 in good health and CMV-seropositive. The chain uses TRBV12-5 and TRBJ2-5, with a possible D match to TRBD2 (5 bases). Sequencing used PBMCs. CDR3 amino acids: CASGLSGRQETQYF. Written as DNA, the CDR3 is TGTGCTAGTGGTTTAAGTGGGAGACAAGAGACCCAGTACTTC.